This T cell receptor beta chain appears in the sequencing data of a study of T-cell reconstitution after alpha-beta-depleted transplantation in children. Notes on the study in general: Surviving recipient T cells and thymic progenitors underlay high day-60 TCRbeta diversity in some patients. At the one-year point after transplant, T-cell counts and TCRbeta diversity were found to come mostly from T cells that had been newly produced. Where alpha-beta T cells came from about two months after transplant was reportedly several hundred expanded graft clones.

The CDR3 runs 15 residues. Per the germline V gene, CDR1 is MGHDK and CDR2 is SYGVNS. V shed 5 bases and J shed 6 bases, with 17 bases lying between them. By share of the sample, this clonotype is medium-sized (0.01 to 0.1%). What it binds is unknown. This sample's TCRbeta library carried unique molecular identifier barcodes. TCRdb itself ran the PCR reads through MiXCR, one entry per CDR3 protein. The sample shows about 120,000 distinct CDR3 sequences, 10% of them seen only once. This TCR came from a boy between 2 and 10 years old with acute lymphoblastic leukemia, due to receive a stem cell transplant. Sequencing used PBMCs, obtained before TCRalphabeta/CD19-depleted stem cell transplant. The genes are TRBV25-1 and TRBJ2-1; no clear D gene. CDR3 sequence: CASSWKSGEPNEQFF. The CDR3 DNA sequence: TGTGCCAGCAGTTGGAAATCTGGGGAACCCAATGAGCAGTTCTTC.